Below, 19 T cell receptor beta chains from the same sample are listed, as sequenced in a study of T cells in Graves' hyperthyroidism and ophthalmopathy. TCR beta CDR3 regions were amplified from RNA transcripts. Researchers ran a first-round RT-PCR on the TCR CDR3 using the HTBI primer set. TCRdb redid the calling of the multiplex PCR reads with MiXCR, one entry per CDR3 protein. The sample has 200,000 to 250,000 distinct CDR3 sequences; over 15% are singletons. Sequenced sample: blood. These receptors all come from a man aged 45-65 years with Graves' hyperthyroidism.

This clonotype was observed many times. V is TRBV20-1 and J is TRBJ2-1, with 7 nucleotides matching TRBD2. After removal of 3 bases from V and 3 bases from J, the junction contained 5 bases not matched to a gene. Germline V gives CDR1 DFQATT, CDR2 SNEGSKA (reference sequence). This CDR3 is built from 14 residues. CDR3 sequence (DNA): TGCAGTGCTAGTTCGGCTAGCGGCTACAATGAGCAGTTCTTC. The encoded protein is CSASSASGYNEQFF.

The V call is TRBV7-8, the J call TRBJ2-7; 8 nucleotides match TRBD1. V shed 4 bases and J 5 bases; nucleotides not matched to a gene: 10. The CDR3 covers 15 residues. Germline CDR1 is SGHVS and CDR2 is FQNEAQ. CDR3 nucleotide sequence: TGTGCCAGCAGCTCCCCCCGGGACAGGTACCACGAGCAGTACTTC. Encoded protein: CASSSPRDRYHEQYF.

This clonotype came up a few times. The rearrangement uses TRBV5-4 and TRBJ2-6, with 9 nucleotides matching TRBD1. The CDR3 consists of 17 residues. The V segment lost 5 bases and the J segment 2 bases; nucleotides outside the gene matches: 8. Germline values: CDR1 SGHNT, CDR2 YYREEE (reference sequence). The CDR3 reads CASSRDRVGAGANVLTF. The CDR3 DNA is TGTGCCAGCAGTCGGGACAGGGTTGGCGCTGGGGCCAACGTCCTGACTTTC.

The genes are TRBV10-3 and TRBJ1-1, with TRBD1 identical over 7 bases. The CDR3 extends over 15 amino acids. Germline assignment: CDR1 ENHRY and CDR2 SYGVKD. Trimming at V came to 5 bases and at J to 1 base, leaving 7 bases not matched to a gene. This chain's CDR3 is CAISQTGTKNTEAFF. The CDR3 coding sequence is TGTGCCATCAGTCAGACAGGGACCAAGAACACTGAAGCTTTCTTT.

This clonotype appeared many times. The chain employs TRBV7-9 and TRBJ1-1; D uncertain. Trimming pared 1 base from V and 4 bases from J, leaving 7 bases between. The CDR3 sequence is 13 residues long. Germline V gives CDR1 SEHNR, CDR2 FQNEAQ (reference sequence). The CDR3, as DNA: TGTGCCAGCAGCTTAGGCGTGGGCACTGAAGCTTTCTTT. Translating it yields CASSLGVGTEAFF.

The CDR3 here is CASSSTGSATNEKLFF. The DNA of the CDR3 is TGCGCCAGCAGCTCCACGGGCTCCGCAACTAATGAAAAACTGTTTTTT. The chain joins TRBV5-1 to TRBJ1-4; D gene ambiguous. CDR3 length: 16 residues. The germline V and J ends were trimmed by 3 bases and 0 bases, with 12 bases remaining between them. Germline V gene sequence: CDR1 SGHRS, CDR2 YFSETQ.

This clonotype was detected a few times. DNA of the CDR3: TGTGCCATCAGTGACTCCTCCTACGAGCAGTACTTC. Protein product: CAISDSSYEQYF. The chain employs TRBV10-3 and TRBJ2-7; the D is unclear. The V end lost 3 bases, the J end lost 0 bases, and 3 bases lay between the germline ends. The germline V gene encodes CDR1 ENHRY and CDR2 SYGVKD. The CDR3 contains 12 residues.

At least ten counts were recorded for this clonotype. This sequence joins TRBV7-2 and TRBJ1-2; 7 positions agree with TRBD1. This CDR3 region has 14 residues. With V trimmed by 1 base and J by 4 bases, 3 bases remained unmatched. CDR1 and CDR2 (germline): SGHTA, FQGNSA. The CDR3 region has the DNA TGTGCCAGCAGCTTAGGGGGGGACAGCTATGGCTACACCTTC. Translated, it gives CASSLGGDSYGYTF.

The table lists this clonotype with a count of one. Mismatch with germline at one junction end may stem from a read error. The CDR3 sequence is CAGSPRNRFVTDTQYF. CDR3 nucleotide sequence: TGTGCCGGCAGCCCCCGAAATAGGTTCGTCACAGATACGCAGTATTTT. This sequence joins TRBV7-9 and TRBJ2-3; no reliable D call. This CDR3 region has 16 residues. The germline CDR1 and CDR2 sequences are SEHNR and FQNEAQ (reference sequence). The full variable domain, completed using reference TRBV7-9 and TRBJ2-3, is DTGVSQNPRHKITKRGQNVTFRCDPISEHNRLYWYRQTLGQGPEFLTYFQNEAQLEKSRLLSDRFSAERPKGSFSTLEIQRTEQGDSAMYLCAGSPRNRFVTDTQYFGPGTRLTVL.

Many counts were recorded for this clonotype. The chain combines TRBV6-1 with TRBJ2-7, with TRBD1 matching 9 bases. There are 14 residues in the CDR3. Per germline, CDR1 MNHNS and CDR2 SASEGT. Losses at the gene ends were 5 bases for V and 7 bases for J; bases not matched to a gene: 9. This CDR3 reads CASSQRDRVEEQYF. Written as DNA, the CDR3 is TGTGCCAGCAGTCAGCGGGACAGGGTCGAAGAGCAGTACTTC.

The gene calls are TRBV4-1 and TRBJ1-3, with D unresolved. The CDR3 runs to 12 residues. Germline values: CDR1 MGHRA, CDR2 YSYEKL. V lost 2 bases and J lost 3, with 2 bases in between. The CDR3 region has the DNA TGCGCCAGCAGCCAAAGTGGAAACACCATATATTTT. This codes for CASSQSGNTIYF.

Concerning this clonotype: It may be a read error: a sequence one base away is much more abundant. As the CDR3 is not closed by the conserved phenylalanine or tryptophan, this likely results from a read error. The V and J genes are TRBV6-2 or TRBV6-3 and TRBJ2-2, with D uncertain. The CDR3 spans 12 residues. The V end lost 7 bases, the J end lost 1 base, and 4 bases lay between the germline ends. Germline assignment: CDR1 MNHEY and CDR2 SVGEGT. The CDR3 here is CASTKNTGELFL. CDR3 in DNA: TGTGCCAGCACCAAGAACACCGGGGAGCTGTTTCTT.

This clonotype came up many times. The V call is TRBV5-1, the J call TRBJ1-1; D ambiguous. Germline V lookup: CDR1 SGHRS, CDR2 YFSETQ. V lost 0 bases and J lost 5, with 11 bases in between. This CDR3 has 14 amino acids. The CDR3 here is CASSLVADRTEAFF. The CDR3 region has the DNA TGCGCCAGCAGCTTGGTGGCAGACCGAACTGAAGCTTTCTTT.

This clonotype was detected ten times or more. DNA of the CDR3: TGTGCCAGCAGTTTGTGGTACTCTGGGGCCAACGTCCTGACTTTC. It is translated as CASSLWYSGANVLTF. The genes are TRBV12-3 or TRBV12-4 and TRBJ2-6, with D hard to call. With 3 bases removed from V and 0 bases from J, the gap between germline ends came to 6 bases. The CDR3 is made up of 15 amino acids.

This clonotype was counted at least ten times. The chain has TRBV2 and TRBJ2-1; D call uncertain. The CDR3 length is 14 residues. Germline CDR1 and CDR2: SNHLY and FYNNEI. Between the trimmed V and J ends, which lost 1 base and 8 bases, there was a span of 12 bases. CDR3: CASSEVVRFDEQFF. The CDR3 DNA is TGTGCCAGCAGTGAAGTGGTTCGGTTTGATGAGCAGTTCTTC.

This clonotype was seen at least ten times. This chain connects TRBV14 to TRBJ2-5; 8 nucleotides agree with TRBD2. V shed 1 base and J 1 base; nucleotides not matched to a gene: 2. The CDR3 runs to 15 residues. Looked up from germline, CDR1 is SGHDN and CDR2 is FVKESK. The CDR3 DNA sequence: TGTGCCAGCAGCCAAGCAGCGGGGGTCCAAGAGACCCAGTACTTC. This encodes CASSQAAGVQETQYF.

Concerning this clonotype: A junction end diverges from the germline sequence, so it may reflect a read error. This chain uses TRBV5-1 with TRBJ2-3; weak D call: TRBD2 (6 bases). This CDR3 region has 16 residues. Germline CDR1 is SGHRS and CDR2 is YFSETQ. The CDR3 region is CARSAAGRQITDTQYF. The CDR3 DNA is TGCGCCCGCAGCGCCGCGGGACGACAGATTACAGATACGCAGTATTTT.

This clonotype has only a few counts. The rearrangement joins TRBV5-1 to TRBJ2-7, with TRBD2 as a possible D gene (5 bases). The CDR3 loop spans 17 amino acids. V shed 0 bases and J shed 2 bases, with 18 bases lying between them. Germline V gives CDR1 SGHRS, CDR2 YFSETQ. CDR3 protein: CASSLDPTRVPTYEQYF. CDR3 nucleotides: TGCGCCAGCAGCTTGGACCCTACTAGAGTCCCTACCTACGAGCAGTACTTC.

The chain couples TRBV20-1 to TRBJ2-5, with D perhaps matching TRBD1 (5 bases). The CDR3 contains 11 residues. V lost 7 bases and J 2 bases, leaving 8 bases between the germline ends. Germline CDR1 reads DFQATT; CDR2 reads SNEGSKA (reference sequence). CDR3 sequence (DNA): TGCAGTGGTCACAGGCAAGAGACCCAGTACTTC. Translation: CSGHRQETQYF.